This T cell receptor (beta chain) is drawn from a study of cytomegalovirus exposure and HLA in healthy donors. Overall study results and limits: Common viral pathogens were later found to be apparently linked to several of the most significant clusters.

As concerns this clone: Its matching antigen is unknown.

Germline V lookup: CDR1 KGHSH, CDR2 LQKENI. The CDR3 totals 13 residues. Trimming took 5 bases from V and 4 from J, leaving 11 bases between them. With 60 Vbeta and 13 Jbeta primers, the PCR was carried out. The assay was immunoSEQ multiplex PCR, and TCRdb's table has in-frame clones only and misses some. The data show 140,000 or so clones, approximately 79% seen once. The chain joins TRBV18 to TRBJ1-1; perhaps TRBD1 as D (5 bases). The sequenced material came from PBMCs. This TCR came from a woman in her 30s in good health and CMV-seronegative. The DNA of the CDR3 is TGTGCCAGCTCAACCTGGACACCCACTGAAGCTTTCTTT. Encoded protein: CASSTWTPTEAFF. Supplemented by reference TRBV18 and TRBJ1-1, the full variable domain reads NAGVMQNPRHLVRRRGQEARLRCSPMKGHSHVYWYRQLPEEGLKFMVYLQKENIIDESGMPKERFSAEFPKEGPSILRIQQVVRGDSAAYFCASSTWTPTEAFFGQGTRLTVV.